This T cell receptor beta chain was observed in a study of T-cell memory formation after mild COVID-19. Study conclusions and caveats: Mainly CM and EM harbored the contracting CD4+ clones; mainly EMRA harbored the CD8+ ones. Contracting clones, day 15 to 85, had balanced CD4/CD8, and later expanders favored CD4+. Cross-reactive memory appears to have joined, as suggested by some responding clones showing up in pre-infection memory.

cDNA libraries for TCR alpha and TCR beta, carrying sample barcodes and UMIs, came from 5'RACE with constant-segment primers. TCRdb fed the 5' RACE reads into MiXCR, producing one record per CDR3 protein. The table shows roughly 250,000 distinct CDR3 sequences, with about a sixth occurring only once. Germline assignment: CDR1 SGHVS and CDR2 FQNEAQ. The CDR3 consists of 13 residues. Between the trimmed V and J ends, which lost 5 bases and 4 bases, there was a span of 11 bases. As concerns this clonotype: The antigen is unknown.

Sequencing was performed on PBMCs or a T cell subset sorted from them (not recorded which). The rearrangement joins TRBV7-8 to TRBJ1-2; a possible D gene is TRBD1 (6 bases). The receptor's source is a man aged 18 to 35 who had mild COVID-19 (a few samples of this study predate the infection). Cell type and time point are not known. CDR3 protein: CASSTGQIYGYTF. CDR3 in DNA: TGTGCCAGCAGCACAGGACAGATCTATGGCTACACCTTC.